The entry below describes one T cell receptor beta chain. The antigen remains undetermined. Per the germline V gene, CDR1 is SQVTM and CDR2 is ANQGSEA. With V trimmed by 7 bases and J by 4 bases, 13 bases remained unmatched. This CDR3 has 15 residues. Whoever was chosen for sequencing had shown CD8+CD57+ cell expansion by flow cytometry. Patients, without exception, had severe acquired aplastic anemia. Each patient gave a blood sample that was collected before any therapy had been received. The sample is drawn from a study of CD8+CD57+ T cells in acquired aplastic anemia. About the study: Sorting CD4+ and CD8+ cells gave DNA averaging roughly 3.2 ug.

Study-wide findings and caveats: Any difference that existed in CD8+ Simpson's diversity between patients and controls was not significant.

CDR3 and TCR beta VDJ profiling relied on genomic DNA as the template. TCRdb used MiXCR to reprocess the reads, holding one entry per CDR3 protein. The profile shows about 160,000 distinct CDR3 sequences, over 55% of them singletons. This rearrangement joins TRBV29-1 to TRBJ1-2, with TRBD1 matching 9 bases. The clonotype originates from a human donor with aplastic anemia. The sequencing sample was made of sorted CD4+, CD8+, or CD8+CD57+ T cells (not recorded which) from PBMCs. The CDR3 spells CSAPNPTGGFYGYTF. CDR3 nucleotide sequence: TGCAGCGCTCCGAATCCGACAGGGGGGTTCTATGGCTACACCTTC.